The 28 T cell receptor beta chains listed next were all sequenced from one sample in a study of human CD8 memory T cell subsets. UMI-labeled 5' RACE was the method by which TCR beta libraries were made. Reanalyzing the 5' RACE reads, TCRdb keeps one entry per CDR3 protein, without DNA. The table lists 10,000 to 12,000 distinct CDR3 sequences. Sequenced sample: CD8+ T cells from PBMCs. These receptors were collected from a human donor in good health.

V gene TRBV10-1 combines with J gene TRBJ1-2; the D call from TCRdb, TRBD1, cannot be confirmed without DNA. The CDR3 runs to 15 residues. Germline values: CDR1 WNHNN, CDR2 SYGVQD (reference sequence). CDR3: CASSESPGAGYGYTF.

The CDR3 spells CASGSRTGGRTGELFF. V gene TRBV12-5 combines with J gene TRBJ2-2; TCRdb calls TRBD1, which cannot be checked without DNA. Germline lookup yields CDR1 LGHNT and CDR2 FRNRAP. This CDR3 region has 16 residues.

The rearrangement joins TRBV12-3 or TRBV12-4 to TRBJ1-1. The CDR3 contains 16 residues. The CDR3 protein is CASSGIGPVMNTEAFF.

This rearrangement joins TRBV9 to TRBJ1-1. Germline V gene lookup returns CDR1 SGDLS and CDR2 YYNGEE. This CDR3 spans 12 amino acids. This CDR3 is CASSALNTEAFF.

The chain couples TRBV30 to TRBJ2-1; with no DNA, the TCRdb D assignment of TRBD2 cannot be verified. This CDR3 comprises 15 residues. Germline V gene data show CDR1 as GTSNPN and CDR2 as SVGIG (reference sequence). This CDR3 reads CAWERGTSGQNEQFF.

The chain couples TRBV10-3 to TRBJ1-4; there is no DNA to check the TCRdb D call of TRBD1. Germline V CDR1 and CDR2: ENHRY, SYGVKD. The CDR3 extends over 14 amino acids. CDR3 loop: CAIRAAGTNEKLFF.

This chain uses TRBV12-3 or TRBV12-4 with TRBJ1-5. The CDR3 contains 14 residues. The CDR3 sequence is CASSFGRGNQPQHF.

The chain carries TRBV7-9 and TRBJ2-1; as DNA is missing, the TRBD2 call by TCRdb cannot be tested. This CDR3 is built from 16 residues. Germline CDR1 reads SEHNR; CDR2 reads FQNEAQ (reference sequence). The CDR3 loop is CASSSLLAGYYNEQFF.

The rearrangement joins TRBV27 to TRBJ2-1; the TCRdb D gene call, TRBD2, has no DNA to confirm it. This CDR3 has 14 amino acids. Germline loops: CDR1 MNHEY, CDR2 SMNVEV (reference sequence). This CDR3 is CASRGPGGPNEQFF.

V is TRBV11-2 and J is TRBJ2-1. Germline V CDR1 and CDR2: SGHAT, FQNNGV. The CDR3 has 12 residues. CDR3 amino acids: CASRHYDNEQFF. Drawing the rest from reference TRBV11-2 and TRBJ2-1, the complete variable domain is EAGVAQSPRYKIIEKRQSVAFWCNPISGHATLYWYQQILGQGPKLLIQFQNNGVVDDSQLPKDRFSAERLKGVDSTLKIQPAKLEDSAVYLCASRHYDNEQFFGPGTRLTVL.

V usage is TRBV28 and J usage is TRBJ2-7; TCRdb lists TRBD1, though no DNA is available to test this call. Germline assignment: CDR1 MDHEN and CDR2 SYDVKM. CDR3 size: 17 residues. The CDR3: CASSSNADRPTYYEQYF.

By frequency, this clonotype is medium-sized. The chain's CDR3 is CASSSQGDEAYGYTF. The chain has TRBV12-3 or TRBV12-4 and TRBJ1-2; TCRdb outputs TRBD1, but without DNA this stays unchecked. CDR3 length: 15 residues.

According to its frequency, this clonotype is medium-sized. This chain joins TRBV6-2 or TRBV6-3 and TRBJ1-5; TCRdb indicates TRBD1, and absent DNA this call remains unverified. This CDR3 comprises 15 residues. The germline V gene encodes CDR1 MNHEY and CDR2 SVGEGT. Here the CDR3 reads CASSSGPGKGQPQHF.

The V and J genes are TRBV28 and TRBJ2-1; TCRdb outputs TRBD2, but without DNA this stays unchecked. CDR1 and CDR2 (germline): MDHEN, SYDVKM. This CDR3 region has 15 residues. The chain's CDR3 is CASRALAGDRNEQFF.

This clonotype is called medium-sized based on its frequency. The chain is built from TRBV7-3 and TRBJ2-7; with no DNA, the TCRdb D assignment of TRBD1 cannot be verified. The CDR3 covers 14 residues. Germline V gene data show CDR1 as SGHTA and CDR2 as FQGTGA. The CDR3 here is CASSLSGGLYEQYF.

This rearrangement joins TRBV27 to TRBJ2-7; there is no DNA to check the TCRdb D call of TRBD2. Germline V lookup: CDR1 MNHEY, CDR2 SMNVEV (reference sequence). CDR3 length: 13 amino acids. CDR3 sequence: CASSWGPDYEQYF.

This chain connects TRBV7-2 to TRBJ2-7. The CDR3 is made up of 11 amino acids. Germline V gene sequence: CDR1 SGHTA, CDR2 FQGNSA. CDR3: CASSLLYEQYF.

This chain connects TRBV24-1 to TRBJ1-4; the D call from TCRdb, TRBD1, cannot be confirmed without DNA. This CDR3 spans 16 amino acids. The germline V gene has CDR1 KGHDR and CDR2 SFDVKD. The CDR3 region is CATSDRDSDLREKLFF.

The chain recombines TRBV28 with TRBJ1-1; the D call of TRBD1 rests on TCRdb alone, since no DNA is present to check it. Germline CDR1 MDHEN, CDR2 SYDVKM. The CDR3 length is 13 residues. The CDR3 sequence: CASRSTGDTEAFF.

The chain recombines TRBV5-4 with TRBJ2-7; with no DNA, the TCRdb D assignment of TRBD1 cannot be verified. The CDR3 length is 14 residues. CDR1 SGHNT and CDR2 YYREEE come from the germline V gene (reference sequence). CDR3 amino acids: CASSSSTGIYEQYF.

The rearrangement joins TRBV14 to TRBJ2-7; TCRdb gives TRBD2 as the D gene, but with no DNA this cannot be confirmed. From germline, CDR1 is SGHDN and CDR2 FVKESK. The CDR3 contains 12 residues. Here the CDR3 reads CASSQGAGEQYF. Full variable domain (rest looked up from reference TRBV14 and TRBJ2-7): EAGVTQFPSHSVIEKGQTVTLRCDPISGHDNLYWYRRVMGKEIKFLLHFVKESKQDESGMPNNRFLAERTGGTYSTLKVQPAELEDSGVYFCASSQGAGEQYFGPGTRLTVT.

The chain links TRBV5-1 to TRBJ2-7. Per the germline V gene, CDR1 is SGHRS and CDR2 is YFSETQ. The CDR3 sequence is 13 residues long. The CDR3 reads CASSLVDPYEQYF.

The chain combines TRBV5-8 with TRBJ1-5. Germline lookup yields CDR1 SGHTS and CDR2 YDEGEE. The CDR3 spans 14 residues. The CDR3 here is CASSLRAGSQPQHF. The full variable domain, in which reference TRBV5-8 and TRBJ1-5 provide the parts outside the CDR3, is EAGVTQSPTHLIKTRGQQATLRCSPISGHTSVYWYQQALGLGLQFLLWYDEGEERNRGNFPPRFSGRQFPNYSSELNVNALELEDSALYLCASSLRAGSQPQHFGDGTRLSIL.

The chain combines TRBV5-6 with TRBJ2-7; TCRdb reports TRBD1, a call that lacks DNA to check it against. The CDR3 consists of 17 residues. CDR1 and CDR2 (germline): SGHDT, YYEEEE. The CDR3: CASSPTPWTGPGYEQYF.

The V call is TRBV15, the J call TRBJ2-5; TCRdb lists TRBD2, though no DNA is available to test this call. The CDR3 is 15 amino acids. CDR1 LNHNV and CDR2 YYDKDF come from the germline V gene (reference sequence). CDR3 amino acids: CATEPGKVAGETQYF.

This rearrangement joins TRBV20-1 to TRBJ2-1; TCRdb's assignment of TRBD2 cannot be checked, as there is no DNA. The CDR3 totals 15 residues. Germline CDR1 DFQATT, CDR2 SNEGSKA (reference sequence). This chain's CDR3 is CSARGLAGYFNEQFF.

The V call is TRBV2, the J call TRBJ2-5; TCRdb's assignment of TRBD2 cannot be checked, as there is no DNA. CDR3 length equals 15 residues. The germline V gene encodes CDR1 SNHLY and CDR2 FYNNEI. CDR3 protein: CASREASGSYETQYF.

The chain employs TRBV7-8 and TRBJ1-5. This CDR3 is 15 amino acids long. Germline assignment: CDR1 SGHVS and CDR2 FQNEAQ. The CDR3 protein is CASSLLRGLNQPQHF.